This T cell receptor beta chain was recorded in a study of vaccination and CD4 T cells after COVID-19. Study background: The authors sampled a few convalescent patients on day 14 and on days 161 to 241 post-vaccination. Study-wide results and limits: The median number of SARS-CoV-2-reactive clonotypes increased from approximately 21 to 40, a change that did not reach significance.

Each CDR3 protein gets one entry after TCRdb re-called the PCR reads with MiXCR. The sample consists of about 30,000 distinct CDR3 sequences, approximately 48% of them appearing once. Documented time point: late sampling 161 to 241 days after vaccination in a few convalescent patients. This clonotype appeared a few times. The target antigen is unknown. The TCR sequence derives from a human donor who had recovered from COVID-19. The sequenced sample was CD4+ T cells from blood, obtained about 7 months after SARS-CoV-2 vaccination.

The CDR3 DNA reads TGTGCCACCAGCAGAGATCTGAATCCTTCGGTCGTGGATCAGCCCCAGCATTTT. Residues: CATSRDLNPSVVDQPQHF. This chain uses TRBV15 with TRBJ1-5; D unclear. The CDR3 contains 18 residues. The ends were cut back, 0 bases at V and 5 bases at J, with 20 bases in the middle. Germline V gene sequence: CDR1 LNHNV, CDR2 YYDKDF (reference sequence).